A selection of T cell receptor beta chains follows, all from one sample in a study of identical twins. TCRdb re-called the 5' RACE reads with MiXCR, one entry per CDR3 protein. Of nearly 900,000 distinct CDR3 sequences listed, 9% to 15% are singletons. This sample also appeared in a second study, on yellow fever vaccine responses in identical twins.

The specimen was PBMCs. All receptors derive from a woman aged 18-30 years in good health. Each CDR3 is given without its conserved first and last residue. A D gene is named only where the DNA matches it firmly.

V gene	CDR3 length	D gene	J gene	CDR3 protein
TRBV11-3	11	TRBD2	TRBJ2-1	ASLAGGTNEQF
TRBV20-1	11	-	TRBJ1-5	SARAFSNQPQH
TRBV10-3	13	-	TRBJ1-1	AIAPTAGGGTEAF
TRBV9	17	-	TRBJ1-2	ASSASSGKPKGFDYGYT
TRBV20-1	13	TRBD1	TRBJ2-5	SARDRTGGWETQY
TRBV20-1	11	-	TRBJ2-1	SARDRNYNEQF
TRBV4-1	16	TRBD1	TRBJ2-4	ASSQDGQGARARNIQY
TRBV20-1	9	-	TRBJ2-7	SARETVEQY
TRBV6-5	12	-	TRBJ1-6	ASSYRLGGSPLH
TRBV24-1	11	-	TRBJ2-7	ATSDINTYEQY
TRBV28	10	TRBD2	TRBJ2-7	AAAGVSHEQY
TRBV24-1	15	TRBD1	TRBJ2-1	ATSDLPGTGGWNEQF
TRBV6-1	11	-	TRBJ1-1	ARTQLMNTEAF
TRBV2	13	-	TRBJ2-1	ASSDFGAGYNEQF
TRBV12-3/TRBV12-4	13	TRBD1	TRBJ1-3	ASALMTGAGNTIY
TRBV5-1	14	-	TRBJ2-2	ASSLDGTLNTGELF
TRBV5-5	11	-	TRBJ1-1	ASSSVSGTEAF
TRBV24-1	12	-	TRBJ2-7	ATSNNQGPNEQY
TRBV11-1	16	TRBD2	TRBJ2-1	ASSPTSGGPSSYNEQF
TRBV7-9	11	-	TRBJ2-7	ASSSGPRGEQY
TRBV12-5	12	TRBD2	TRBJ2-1	ASGASGSNNEQF
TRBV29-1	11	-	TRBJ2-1	SVAPRLFIEQF
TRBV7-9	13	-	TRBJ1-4	ASSLIWGSGEKLF
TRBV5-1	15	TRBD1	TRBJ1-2	ASSSRGLGTDNYGYT
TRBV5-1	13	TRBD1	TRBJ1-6	ASSPAGQETSPLH
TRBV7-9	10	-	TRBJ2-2	ASSLEPGELF
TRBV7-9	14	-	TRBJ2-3	ASSLEMGASTDTQY
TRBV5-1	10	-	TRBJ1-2	ASSFTETGYT
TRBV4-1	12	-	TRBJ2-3	ASSQTWYADTQY
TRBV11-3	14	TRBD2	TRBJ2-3	ASSYGLAGVVDTQY
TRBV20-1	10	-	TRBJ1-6	SAPGHNSPLH
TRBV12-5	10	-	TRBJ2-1	ASGHPGGEQF
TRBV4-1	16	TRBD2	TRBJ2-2	ASSPRRLAGTNTGELF
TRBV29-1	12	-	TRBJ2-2	SVRRRVGTGELF
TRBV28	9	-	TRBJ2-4	ASETANIQY
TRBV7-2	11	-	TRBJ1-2	ASSSTRGYGYT
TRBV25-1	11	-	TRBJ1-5	ASSEPGGKSQH
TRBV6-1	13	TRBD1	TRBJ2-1	ASSEATGAANEQF
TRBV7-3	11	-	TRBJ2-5	ASGEDPGLSQY
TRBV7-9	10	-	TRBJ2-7	ASSLSEYEQY
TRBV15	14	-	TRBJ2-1	ATSRVRSVGGNEQF
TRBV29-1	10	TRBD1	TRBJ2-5	SVGQGQETQY
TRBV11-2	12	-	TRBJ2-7	ASSPPGVPYEQY
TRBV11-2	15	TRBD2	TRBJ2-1	ASSLATSGSSYDEQF
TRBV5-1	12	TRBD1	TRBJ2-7	ASSPSTGFYEQY
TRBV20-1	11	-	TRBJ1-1	SASSRLNTEAF
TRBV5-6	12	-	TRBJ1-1	ASRNRMEATEAF
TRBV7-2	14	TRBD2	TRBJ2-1	ASSLGGGAIYNEQF
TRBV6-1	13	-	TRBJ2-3	ASSPSAAVTDTQY
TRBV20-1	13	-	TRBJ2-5	SGGPIGSQQETQY
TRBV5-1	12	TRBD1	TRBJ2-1	ASSLRQGLYEQF
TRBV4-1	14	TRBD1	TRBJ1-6	ASSQEGRQGNSPLH